These 18 T cell receptor beta chains were sequenced from one sample in a study of PD-L1 blockade in urothelial cancer. Generated by immunoSEQ multiplex PCR, the TCRdb table keeps only in-frame clones and is missing some. The sample includes 30,000 to 50,000 clones, 75% to 90% of them seen just once. The specimen comprised PBMCs, sampled around atezolizumab (anti-PD-L1) treatment. These receptors all come from a man between 60 and 75 years old with urothelial cancer.

This chain joins TRBV7-9 and TRBJ1-2; possibly TRBD1 for D (6 bases). The CDR3 runs to 15 residues. In germline, CDR1 is SEHNR, CDR2 FQNEAQ (reference sequence). Trimming removed 1 base at V and 4 bases at J, with 13 bases between. CDR3 residues: CASSLEQGRIYGYTF. The CDR3 region has the DNA TGTGCCAGCAGCTTAGAACAGGGTCGGATCTATGGCTACACCTTC.

This chain joins TRBV9 and TRBJ2-6; 8 bases map to TRBD1. Germline trimming cut 3 bases from V and 0 bases from J; bases unmatched to any gene: 5. Germline CDR1 and CDR2: SGDLS and YYNGEE. The CDR3 extends over 17 amino acids. The CDR3 sequence: CASSEDRAPSGANVLTF. CDR3 nucleotides: TGTGCCAGCAGCGAGGACAGGGCTCCCTCTGGGGCCAACGTCCTGACTTTC.

This chain joins TRBV20-1 and TRBJ2-5, with D unresolved. The germline V gene has CDR1 DFQATT and CDR2 SNEGSKA (reference sequence). The CDR3 has 11 residues. The ends were cut back, 3 bases at V and 11 bases at J, with 13 bases in the middle. DNA for the CDR3: TGCAGTGCTAGTTTATCCTCGTCTCAGTACTTC. It codes for CSASLSSSQYF.

The chain is built from TRBV30 and TRBJ2-1, with 8 bases matching TRBD2. CDR1 and CDR2 (germline): GTSNPN, SVGIG (reference sequence). This CDR3 comprises 14 residues. V lost 1 base to trimming and J lost 8 bases; unmatched junction nucleotides: 7. The DNA of the CDR3 is TGTGCCTGGAGTGGGAGCGGGAGCCTAGATGAGCAGTTCTTC. Its translation: CAWSGSGSLDEQFF.

This clone was found once. The CDR3 DNA is TGTGCCATCAGACAGGGGGCCCCTTGGGAGCAGTACTTC. It codes for CAIRQGAPWEQYF. The V gene is TRBV10-3, the J gene TRBJ2-7, with TRBD1 matching over 9 bases. V trimming: 6 bases; J trimming: 7 bases; junction bases outside the gene matches: 7. CDR1 and CDR2 from the germline V gene are ENHRY and SYGVKD. The CDR3 runs to 13 residues.

The CDR3 DNA reads TGTGCCAGCTCACCACTGCCTCGGGGTAGTCCGAGCTACAATGAGCAGTTCTTC. Translation gives CASSPLPRGSPSYNEQFF. The V gene is TRBV18, the J gene TRBJ2-1; tentative D call: TRBD2 (5 bases). CDR1 and CDR2 from the germline V gene are KGHSH and LQKENI. The germline V and J ends were trimmed by 1 base and 3 bases, with 19 bases remaining between them. The CDR3 is 18 residues long.

The chain links TRBV7-9 to TRBJ2-7; 10 bases line up with TRBD2. Per germline, CDR1 SEHNR and CDR2 FQNEAQ (reference sequence). This CDR3 has 19 amino acids. V lost 5 bases, J lost 3 bases, and 19 bases stayed unmatched. CDR3 loop: CASSPPRGSSLAGNYEQYF. CDR3 nucleotide sequence: TGTGCCAGCAGCCCGCCCCGGGGGTCGTCACTAGCGGGGAACTACGAGCAGTACTTC.

The chain links TRBV5-1 to TRBJ2-4, with 10 bases that match TRBD2. Per the germline V gene, CDR1 is SGHRS and CDR2 is YFSETQ. The junction had 4 bases not matched to a gene; V was cut back by 4 bases and J by 3 bases. The CDR3 runs 15 residues. CDR3 coding DNA: TGCGCCAGCAGCAGCACTAGCGGGGTCAAAAACATTCAGTACTTC. Protein sequence: CASSSTSGVKNIQYF.

The gene calls are TRBV4-3 and TRBJ2-7; 9 positions match TRBD2. CDR1 is LGHNA and CDR2 is YSLEER in the germline V gene. CDR3 length equals 16 residues. The V gene end was trimmed by 3 bases and the J gene end by 0 bases; junction bases not matched to a gene: 6. The CDR3 reads CASSQAGGARSYEQYF. In DNA form, the CDR3 reads TGCGCCAGCAGCCAGGCGGGAGGGGCGCGCTCCTACGAGCAGTACTTC.

This clone came up once. The V and J genes are TRBV5-1 and TRBJ2-7, with 9 bases matching TRBD1. CDR3 size: 13 residues. After removal of 4 bases from V and 5 bases from J, the junction contained 4 bases not matched to a gene. The germline V gene encodes CDR1 SGHRS and CDR2 YFSETQ. CDR3 DNA sequence: TGCGCCAGCAGCCGGGACAGGGACAACGAGCAGTACTTC. Translating it yields CASSRDRDNEQYF.

The count of this clone is one. The rearrangement links TRBV6-6 to TRBJ2-3, with 10 bases matching TRBD2. From germline, CDR1 is MNHNY and CDR2 SVGAGI (reference sequence). The J segment lost 4 bases and the V segment lost 7 bases, leaving 2 bases of the junction unmatched. The CDR3 has 13 amino acids. The DNA for the CDR3 is TGTGCCAGCAAAGCGGGGGGGTCAGATACGCAGTATTTT. Amino acid sequence: CASKAGGSDTQYF.

The chain joins TRBV4-1 to TRBJ1-5; 8 nucleotides line up with TRBD1. Germline V gives CDR1 MGHRA, CDR2 YSYEKL. The CDR3 extends over 17 amino acids. With V trimmed by 3 bases and J by 6 bases, 13 bases remained unmatched. The CDR3 coding sequence is TGCGCCAGCAGCCAGGTTATTTGGACAGGGAGGTGTCAGCCCCAGCATTTT. As protein: CASSQVIWTGRCQPQHF.

In this sample, this clone turned up once. The rearrangement uses TRBV11-2 and TRBJ1-4, with TRBD1 matching over 9 bases. From germline, CDR1 is SGHAT and CDR2 FQNNGV. This CDR3 is 17 amino acids long. J lost 2 bases, V lost 3 bases, and 7 bases had no gene match. This CDR3 is CASSFGQGIQTNEKLFF. CDR3 nucleotide sequence: TGTGCCAGCAGCTTCGGACAGGGGATTCAGACTAATGAAAAACTGTTTTTT.

The chain links TRBV7-8 to TRBJ1-1; D gene uncertain. Germline V lookup: CDR1 SGHVS, CDR2 FQNEAQ. Trimming left V 1 base short and J 0 bases short, with 9 bases between. The CDR3 is 15 amino acids. The CDR3 loop is CASSLVGGLNTEAFF. In DNA form, the CDR3 reads TGTGCCAGCAGCTTAGTTGGCGGTTTGAACACTGAAGCTTTCTTT.

This chain connects TRBV19 to TRBJ1-1; D remains unclear. Trimming took off 8 bases at V and 1 base at J, with 11 bases between the two ends. Germline values: CDR1 LNHDA, CDR2 SQIVND (reference sequence). This CDR3 is 13 amino acids long. CDR3: CASERQRNTEAFF. The CDR3 DNA sequence: TGTGCCAGTGAGCGGCAGCGGAACACTGAAGCTTTCTTT. Looking up the rest from reference TRBV19 and TRBJ1-1 gives the full variable domain: DGGITQSPKYLFRKEGQNVTLSCEQNLNHDAMYWYRQDPGQGLRLIYYSQIVNDFQKGDIAEGYSVSREKKESFPLTVTSAQKNPTAFYLCASERQRNTEAFFGQGTRLTVV.

This clone was seen once. V gene TRBV5-1 combines with J gene TRBJ2-1; 9 nucleotides line up with TRBD1. The CDR3 totals 16 residues. Germline CDR1 is SGHRS and CDR2 is YFSETQ. V shed 5 bases, J shed 1 base, and the junction held 7 bases outside the gene matches. CDR3: CASRTTGGSSYNEQFF. For the CDR3, the DNA is TGCGCCAGCAGAACTACAGGGGGCAGTTCCTACAATGAGCAGTTCTTC.

V usage is TRBV9 and J usage is TRBJ1-3; D may be TRBD1 (5 bases). Germline V gene data show CDR1 as SGDLS and CDR2 as YYNGEE. The V and J ends lost 1 base and 3 bases respectively, with 5 bases between them. This CDR3 contains 13 residues. DNA of the CDR3: TGTGCCAGCAGCGTACAGGGTGGAAACACCATATATTTT. It yields the protein CASSVQGGNTIYF.

This clone was counted once. The genes are TRBV29-1 and TRBJ2-7, with 11 bases identical to TRBD2. The J segment lost 3 bases and the V segment lost 7 bases, leaving 11 bases of the junction unmatched. The germline gives CDR1 SQVTM, CDR2 ANQGSEA. The CDR3 is 15 amino acids. As DNA, the CDR3 is TGCAGCGCGTCCGGGACTAGCGGATTATTCTACGAGCAGTACTTC. Protein product: CSASGTSGLFYEQYF.